This T cell receptor (beta chain) emerged from a study of spatial heterogeneity in lung cancer. Across the whole study: In cases with available follow-up PBMC samples, these were sequenced at a median of about two years after resection. On average, each unique TCR and UMI combination appeared more than ten times in raw reads.

The CDR3 totals 16 residues. Looked up from germline, CDR1 is MNHEY and CDR2 is SVGAGI. Trimming cost V 3 bases and J 4 bases; bases outside gene matches: 6. This clonotype has a handful of counts. Time point: blood at routine non-recurrence follow-up after resection. Researchers sequenced whole RNA taken from tumor, nontumor lung or frozen PBMC without sorting. TCRdb redid the calling of the 5' RACE reads with MiXCR, one entry per CDR3 protein. The table has 100,000 to 120,000 distinct CDR3 sequences, 11% seen once. The origin of this receptor is a female donor with early-stage non-small cell lung cancer. The gene calls are TRBV6-5 and TRBJ2-1, with 10 nucleotides matching TRBD2. The sample was PBMCs, taken at follow-up. Here the CDR3 DNA reads TGTGCCAGCAGTTATAGGGGACTAGCGCCTTACAATGAGCAGTTCTTC. It is translated as CASSYRGLAPYNEQFF.